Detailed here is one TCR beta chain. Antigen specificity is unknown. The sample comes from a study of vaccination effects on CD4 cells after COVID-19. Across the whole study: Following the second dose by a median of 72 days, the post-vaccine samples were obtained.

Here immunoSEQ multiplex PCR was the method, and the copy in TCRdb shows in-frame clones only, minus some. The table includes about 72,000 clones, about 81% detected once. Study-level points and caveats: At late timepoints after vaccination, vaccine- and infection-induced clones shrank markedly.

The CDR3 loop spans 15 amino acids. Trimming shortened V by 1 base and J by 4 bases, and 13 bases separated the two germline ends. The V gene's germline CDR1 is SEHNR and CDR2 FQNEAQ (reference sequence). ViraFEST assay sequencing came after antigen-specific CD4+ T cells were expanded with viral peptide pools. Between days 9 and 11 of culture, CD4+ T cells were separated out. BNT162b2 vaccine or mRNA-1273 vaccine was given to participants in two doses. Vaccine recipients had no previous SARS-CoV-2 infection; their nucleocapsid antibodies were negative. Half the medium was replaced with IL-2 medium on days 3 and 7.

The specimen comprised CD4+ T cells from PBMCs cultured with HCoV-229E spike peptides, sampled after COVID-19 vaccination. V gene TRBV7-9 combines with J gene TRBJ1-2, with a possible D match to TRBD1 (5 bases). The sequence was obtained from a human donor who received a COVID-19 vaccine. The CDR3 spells CASSLGGGAVYGYTF. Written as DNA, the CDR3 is TGTGCCAGCAGCTTAGGAGGTGGGGCAGTCTATGGCTACACCTTC. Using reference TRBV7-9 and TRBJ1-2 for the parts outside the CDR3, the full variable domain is DTGVSQNPRHKITKRGQNVTFRCDPISEHNRLYWYRQTLGQGPEFLTYFQNEAQLEKSRLLSDRFSAERPKGSFSTLEIQRTEQGDSAMYLCASSLGGGAVYGYTFGSGTRLTVV.